This section outlines one TCR beta chain sequence together with its context. What it binds is unknown. The record originates from a study of T cells after yellow fever vaccination. Study-level background: Fractions of low cell number were prepared using SMART-Seq v4 Ultra Low Input. Notes on the study in general: Once the booster was given, most primary-vaccination clones reappeared, at approximately 97% for CD4 and around 90% for CD8.

TCRdb analysed the 5' RACE reads with MiXCR anew, one entry per CDR3 protein. Of approximately 61,000 distinct CDR3 sequences listed, more than 5.5% are singletons. Germline values: CDR1 MNHNY, CDR2 SVGAGI (reference sequence). The V gene lost 1 base and the J gene lost 6 bases, with 6 bases spanning the gap. The CDR3 loop spans 13 amino acids. The sample consisted of CD8+ T cells sorted from PBMCs, taken on the day of the first yellow fever vaccination. The chain joins TRBV6-6 to TRBJ2-2; D unresolved. The receptor's source is a man in his late teens or twenties who received the YFV17D yellow fever vaccine. CDR3 sequence: CASSYYTPGELFF. The CDR3 bases are TGTGCCAGCAGTTACTATACACCCGGGGAGCTGTTTTTT.